The present entry profiles one T cell receptor (beta chain) with its context. Its antigen is still unknown. The data were obtained in a study of cytotoxic CD8 clonotypes in ibrutinib-treated CLL. Study-wide points: Pretreatment clonality was elevated relative to age-matched healthy donors and paralleled circulating CD8+ T-cell counts.

Produced via immunoSEQ multiplex PCR; TCRdb's table is partial and in-frame only. The table records some 200,000 clones, more than 70% of them present only once. Per germline, CDR1 SGHRS and CDR2 YFSETQ. Between the trimmed V and J ends, which lost 4 bases and 5 bases, there was a span of 18 bases. The CDR3 is made up of 15 amino acids. This chain uses TRBV5-1 with TRBJ1-1; D not resolved. The source of this sequence is a human donor with chronic lymphocytic leukemia. The sample here was PBMCs, taken after 12 months of ibrutinib treatment. CDR3: CASSPTARAGTEAFF. The CDR3 DNA follows: TGCGCCAGCAGCCCGACGGCCCGGGCCGGGACTGAAGCTTTCTTT.